This T cell receptor (beta chain) was observed in a study of T cells in Graves' hyperthyroidism and ophthalmopathy. Notes on the study in general: Blood also contained most expanded thyroid clonotypes above 0.001.

Patients aged 18 to 65 with hyperthyroidism were newly diagnosed, with duration under 2 months. Any patient presenting with uncontrolled infection, other autoimmune disease, pregnancy or lactation was left out. Clinicians diagnosed patients from clinical symptoms, serum thyroxine and TRAb, thyroid ultrasound and orbital computed tomography. On this clonotype: Its specificity is unknown.

V lost 5 bases, J lost 3 bases, and 7 bases stayed unmatched. Germline-derived CDR1 and CDR2 are SQVTM and ANQGSEA. The CDR3 is 14 amino acids. TCR beta CDR3 region amplification was performed from RNA transcripts. During a first-round RT-PCR of the TCR CDR3, the HTBI primer set was used. TCRdb analysed the multiplex PCR reads with MiXCR anew, one entry per CDR3 protein. Among a few hundred thousand distinct CDR3 sequences listed, about 15% were seen once. The TCR sequence derives from a woman between 18 and 29 years old with Graves' hyperthyroidism that later progressed to Graves' ophthalmopathy. The sample comprised blood. The J gene is TRBJ2-3, the V gene TRBV29-1; TRBD2 agrees at 8 bases. CDR3 coding DNA: TGCAGCGTTCGGGCGGGAGGCGGTACAGATACGCAGTATTTT. Translated, it gives CSVRAGGGTDTQYF.